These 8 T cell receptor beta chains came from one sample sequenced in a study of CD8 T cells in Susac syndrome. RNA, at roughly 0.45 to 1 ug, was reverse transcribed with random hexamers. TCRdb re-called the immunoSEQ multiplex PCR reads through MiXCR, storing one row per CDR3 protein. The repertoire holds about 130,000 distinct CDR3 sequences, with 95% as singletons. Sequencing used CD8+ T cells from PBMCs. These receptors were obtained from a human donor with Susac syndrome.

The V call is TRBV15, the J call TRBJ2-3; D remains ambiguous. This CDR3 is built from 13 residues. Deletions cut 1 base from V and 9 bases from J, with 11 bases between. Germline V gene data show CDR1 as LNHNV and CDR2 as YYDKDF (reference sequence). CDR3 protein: CATSRVSENTQYF. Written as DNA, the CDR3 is TGTGCCACCAGCAGAGTCTCGGAAAACACGCAGTATTTT.

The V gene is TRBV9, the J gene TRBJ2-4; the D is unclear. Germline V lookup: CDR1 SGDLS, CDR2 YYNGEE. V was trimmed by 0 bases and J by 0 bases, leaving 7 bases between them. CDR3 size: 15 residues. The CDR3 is CASSVDGLAKNIQYF. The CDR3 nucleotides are TGTGCCAGCAGCGTAGACGGCCTAGCCAAAAACATTCAGTACTTC.

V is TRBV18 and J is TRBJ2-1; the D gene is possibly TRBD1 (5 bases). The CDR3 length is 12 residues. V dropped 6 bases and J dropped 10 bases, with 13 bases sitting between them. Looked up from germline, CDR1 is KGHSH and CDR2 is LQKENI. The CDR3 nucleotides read TGTGCCAGCTCCATAGGACAAGACGAGCAGTTCTTC. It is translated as CASSIGQDEQFF.

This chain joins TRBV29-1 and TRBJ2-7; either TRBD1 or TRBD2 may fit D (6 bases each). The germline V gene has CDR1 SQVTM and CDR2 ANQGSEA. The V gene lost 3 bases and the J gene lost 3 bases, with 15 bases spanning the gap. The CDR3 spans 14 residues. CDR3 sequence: CSVDKLGGYYEQYF. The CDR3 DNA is TGCAGCGTTGATAAGTTAGGGGGGTACTACGAGCAGTACTTC.

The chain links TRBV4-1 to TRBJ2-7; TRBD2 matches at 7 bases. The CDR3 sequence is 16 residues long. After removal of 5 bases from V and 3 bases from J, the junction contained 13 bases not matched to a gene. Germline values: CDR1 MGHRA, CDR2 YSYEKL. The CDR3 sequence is CASSRDPGTGGYEQYF. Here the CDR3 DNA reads TGCGCCAGCAGCAGAGATCCCGGGACGGGGGGCTACGAGCAGTACTTC.

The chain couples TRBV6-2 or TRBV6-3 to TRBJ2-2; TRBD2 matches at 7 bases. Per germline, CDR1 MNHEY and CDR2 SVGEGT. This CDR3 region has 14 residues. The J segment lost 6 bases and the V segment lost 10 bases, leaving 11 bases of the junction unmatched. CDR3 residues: CATSSWEGPGELFF. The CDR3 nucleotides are TGTGCCACCTCGTCCTGGGAGGGCCCCGGGGAGCTGTTTTTT.

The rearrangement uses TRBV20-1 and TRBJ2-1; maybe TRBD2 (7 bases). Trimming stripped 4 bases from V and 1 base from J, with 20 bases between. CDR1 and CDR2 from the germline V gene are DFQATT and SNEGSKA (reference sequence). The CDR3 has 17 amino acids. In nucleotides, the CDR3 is TGCAGTGCTAACCGACTTAGCAGGGGACTATCCTACAATGAGCAGTTCTTC. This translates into CSANRLSRGLSYNEQFF.

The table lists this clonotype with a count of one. The CDR3 DNA reads TGCAGCGTTGAGGCAGCGGGACGCACAGATACGCAGTATTTT. Translated: CSVEAAGRTDTQYF. The chain uses TRBV29-1 and TRBJ2-3, with 7 bases identical to TRBD2. This CDR3 has 14 residues. Trimming took 3 bases from V and 1 from J; bases not matched to a gene: 4. The V gene's germline CDR1 is SQVTM and CDR2 ANQGSEA.